A selection of T cell receptor beta chains follows, all from one sample in a study of T cells after yellow fever vaccination. TCRdb re-analysed the 5' RACE reads in MiXCR, keeping a single row per CDR3 protein. The table lists about 340,000 distinct CDR3 sequences, around an eighth of them singletons. Sequencing used CD4+ T cells sorted from PBMCs, obtained 15 days after the yellow fever booster vaccination. The receptors shown here come from a man between 18 and 29 years old who received the YFV17D yellow fever vaccine. CDR3s include the opening cysteine and the closing phenylalanine or tryptophan. A D gene is named only where the DNA matches it firmly. Clone size is not always given. Where it is, it says once, few, many or a class for expanded clones.

clone_size: .
j_call: TRBJ2-2
v_call: TRBV24-1
d_call: .
cdr3_aa: CATSDTSGNTGELFF
cdr3_nt: TGTGCCACCAGTGATACTTCGGGTAACACCGGGGAGCTGTTTTTT

clone_size: many
j_call: TRBJ2-3
v_call: TRBV7-2
d_call: .
cdr3_aa: CASSSPETDTQYF
cdr3_nt: TGTGCCAGCAGCAGCCCAGAGACAGATACGCAGTATTTT

clone_size: .
j_call: TRBJ2-3
v_call: TRBV6-2/TRBV6-3
d_call: TRBD2
cdr3_aa: CASGAGYTDTQYF
cdr3_nt: TGTGCCAGCGGAGCGGGGTACACAGATACGCAGTATTTT

clone_size: many
j_call: TRBJ1-6
v_call: TRBV6-6
d_call: .
cdr3_aa: CASSYIENSPLHF
cdr3_nt: TGTGCCAGCAGTTACATCGAGAATTCACCCCTCCACTTT

clone_size: few
j_call: TRBJ2-7
v_call: TRBV23-1
d_call: .
cdr3_aa: CASSQSWEQYF
cdr3_nt: TGCGCCAGCAGTCAATCGTGGGAGCAGTACTTC

clone_size: few
j_call: TRBJ1-2
v_call: TRBV7-2
d_call: .
cdr3_aa: CASSLGRESYGYTF
cdr3_nt: TGTGCCAGCAGCTTAGGTAGAGAGTCGTATGGCTACACCTTC

clone_size: .
j_call: TRBJ1-1
v_call: TRBV18
d_call: .
cdr3_aa: CASSIQVNTEAFF
cdr3_nt: TGTGCCAGCTCAATACAAGTAAACACTGAAGCTTTCTTT

clone_size: .
j_call: TRBJ1-5
v_call: TRBV9
d_call: .
cdr3_aa: CASSAGHLGNQPQHF
cdr3_nt: TGTGCCAGCAGCGCGGGACACCTTGGCAATCAGCCCCAGCATTTT

clone_size: .
j_call: TRBJ2-1
v_call: TRBV11-2
d_call: .
cdr3_aa: CASSLELGLWQQEGFYEQFF
cdr3_nt: TGTGCCAGCAGCTTAGAATTAGGACTTTGGCAGCAAGAAGGATTCTATGAGCAGTTCTTC

clone_size: .
j_call: TRBJ2-2
v_call: TRBV6-2/TRBV6-3
d_call: .
cdr3_aa: CASSRNRGTGELFF
cdr3_nt: TGTGCCAGCAGTAGGAACCGGGGGACCGGGGAGCTGTTTTTT

clone_size: .
j_call: TRBJ1-2
v_call: TRBV20-1
d_call: .
cdr3_aa: CSARDGGYGYTF
cdr3_nt: TGCAGTGCTAGAGACGGCGGGTATGGCTACACCTTC

clone_size: .
j_call: TRBJ2-1
v_call: TRBV5-1
d_call: .
cdr3_aa: CASSVRISGLYEQFF
cdr3_nt: TGCGCCAGCAGCGTGAGGATTTCGGGGCTCTATGAGCAGTTCTTC

clone_size: .
j_call: TRBJ2-2
v_call: TRBV5-1
d_call: TRBD2
cdr3_aa: CASSLGTSLGELFF
cdr3_nt: TGCGCCAGCAGCCTAGGGACTAGCCTCGGGGAGCTGTTTTTT

clone_size: .
j_call: TRBJ2-2
v_call: TRBV19
d_call: .
cdr3_aa: CASSMDSPPGELFF
cdr3_nt: TGTGCCAGTAGTATGGACAGCCCTCCCGGGGAGCTGTTTTTT

clone_size: .
j_call: TRBJ1-2
v_call: TRBV7-2
d_call: .
cdr3_aa: CASSLERHGYTF
cdr3_nt: TGTGCCAGCAGCTTGGAGCGTCATGGCTACACCTTC

clone_size: many
j_call: TRBJ2-7
v_call: TRBV9
d_call: TRBD2
cdr3_aa: CASSTHGGVAEQYF
cdr3_nt: TGTGCCAGCAGCACGCACGGGGGGGTAGCCGAGCAGTACTTC

clone_size: few
j_call: TRBJ2-7
v_call: TRBV5-1
d_call: .
cdr3_aa: CASSTLPGPPYEQYF
cdr3_nt: TGCGCCAGCAGCACCCTTCCTGGACCCCCCTACGAGCAGTACTTC

clone_size: few
j_call: TRBJ2-3
v_call: TRBV20-1
d_call: .
cdr3_aa: CSALGYTQYF
cdr3_nt: TGCAGTGCTCTAGGATATACGCAGTATTTT

clone_size: few
j_call: TRBJ2-1
v_call: TRBV2
d_call: .
cdr3_aa: CASTSDSYEQFF
cdr3_nt: TGTGCCAGCACATCAGACAGCTACGAGCAGTTCTTC